These T cell receptor beta chains were read from a single sample in a study of CD8 T cells in Susac syndrome. One entry per CDR3 protein results from TCRdb running MiXCR on the immunoSEQ multiplex PCR reads. This sample has 140,000 to 150,000 distinct CDR3 sequences, with around 94% found just once. Sequencing used CD4+ T cells from PBMCs. Receptors were obtained from a human donor in good health. Both conserved end residues are part of each CDR3. The D gene is left open where the match is weak. Clone size is shown for a subset of rows, as once, few, many or a class of expanded clone.

TRBJ2-3 | . | TRBV6-6 | . | CASSWRGTSTDTQYF | TGTGCCAGCAGTTGGCGAGGAACTAGCACAGATACGCAGTATTTT
TRBJ2-5 | . | TRBV28 | TRBD1 | CASSLPDRGEAETQYF | TGTGCCAGCAGTTTACCGGACAGGGGGGAGGCGGAGACCCAGTACTTC
TRBJ1-1 | . | TRBV29-1 | . | CSVLPLLGNTEAFF | TGCAGCGTTCTGCCTCTCCTGGGTAACACTGAAGCTTTCTTT
TRBJ2-1 | . | TRBV4-2 | . | CASSHHEGSTGNEQFF | TGTGCCAGCAGCCACCATGAGGGCTCAACCGGGAATGAGCAGTTCTTC
TRBJ1-1 | . | TRBV5-1 | TRBD1 | CASSLLGQGGTEAFF | TGCGCCAGCAGCTTGCTTGGACAGGGTGGGACTGAAGCTTTCTTT
TRBJ1-2 | . | TRBV20-1 | . | CSARRQPEGYTF | TGCAGTGCTAGGCGCCAGCCGGAGGGCTACACCTTC
TRBJ1-1 | . | TRBV28 | . | CASSLLGLSVEAFF | TGTGCCAGCAGTTTATTGGGCCTGTCGGTTGAAGCTTTCTTT
TRBJ2-5 | once | TRBV30 | . | CAFLPGLGETQYF | TGTGCCTTTCTTCCCGGACTCGGGGAGACCCAGTACTTC
TRBJ2-7 | . | TRBV20-1 | TRBD2 | CSARDPIAGEQYF | TGCAGTGCTAGAGACCCGATAGCGGGCGAGCAGTACTTC
TRBJ2-1 | . | TRBV5-1 | TRBD2 | CASSLDIAGGPGEQFF | TGCGCCAGCAGCTTGGACATAGCGGGAGGGCCCGGGGAGCAGTTCTTC
TRBJ1-1 | . | TRBV5-1 | TRBD1 | CASSTGEGVTEAFF | TGCGCCAGCAGCACAGGGGAAGGGGTCACTGAAGCTTTCTTT
TRBJ2-1 | few | TRBV6-6 | . | CASSYRDGYNEQFF | TGTGCCAGCAGTTACCGAGACGGATACAATGAGCAGTTCTTC
TRBJ2-7 | . | TRBV3-1 | . | CASSLLGGDYEQYF | TGTGCCAGCAGCCTACTAGGGGGTGACTACGAGCAGTACTTC
TRBJ2-5 | . | TRBV2 | TRBD2 | CASTELGGSWETQYF | TGTGCCAGCACCGAGCTCGGCGGGAGCTGGGAGACCCAGTACTTC
TRBJ2-5 | . | TRBV5-1 | TRBD1 | CASSRRQGAGETQYF | TGCGCCAGCAGCCGACGACAGGGGGCTGGAGAGACCCAGTACTTC
TRBJ2-7 | . | TRBV5-1 | . | CASSSPGRGYEQYF | TGCGCCAGCAGCTCCCCGGGCCGAGGGTACGAGCAGTACTTC
TRBJ2-5 | . | TRBV30 | . | CAWSVESRETQYF | TGTGCCTGGAGTGTCGAGTCAAGAGAGACCCAGTACTTC